These T cell receptor beta chains were read from a single sample in a study of blood T cells in healthy people across ages. TCRdb re-called the 5' RACE reads through MiXCR, storing one row per CDR3 protein. Among more than 800,000 distinct CDR3 sequences, 29% were seen once, and the ten largest hold around a sixth. The sample was blood. The source is a woman aged 80 or over in good health. Each CDR3 is given without its conserved first and last residue.

v_call	j_call	cdr3_aa
TRBV6-2/TRBV6-3	TRBJ2-7	ASSYSAGQGIDEQY
TRBV29-1	TRBJ1-1	SVAGLNTEAF
TRBV20-1	TRBJ2-3	SALDRTSGVTDTQY
TRBV27	TRBJ2-3	ASSFASGAGDTQY
TRBV7-2	TRBJ2-2	ASHRLNTGELF
TRBV10-1	TRBJ1-4	ASSESGQAGEKLF
TRBV12-3/TRBV12-4	TRBJ2-2	ASTLNGGRNTGELF
TRBV6-5	TRBJ1-6	VSSYGLISYNSPLH
TRBV20-1	TRBJ2-5	SARDPGPSFVEQY
TRBV6-2/TRBV6-3	TRBJ2-5	ASSRTGGVETQY
TRBV2	TRBJ2-3	ASRKTSGADTQY
TRBV24-1	TRBJ2-3	ATSPPDVTDTQY
TRBV3-1	TRBJ1-2	ASSQEMRGYGYT
TRBV6-5	TRBJ1-2	ASARDRADGYT
TRBV27	TRBJ2-7	ASSAAAPGQGTSYEQY
TRBV20-1	TRBJ1-5	SARAGQNSNQPQH
TRBV12-3/TRBV12-4	TRBJ2-3	ATGLAGLLDTQY
TRBV3-1	TRBJ2-1	ASSPQPRNEQF
TRBV28	TRBJ2-1	ASSFLGPLSYNEQF
TRBV2	TRBJ1-4	ASIKYGANEKLF
TRBV28	TRBJ2-2	ASSLGTGGGTGELF
TRBV4-1	TRBJ1-1	ASSPTQGTEAF
TRBV7-9	TRBJ2-1	ASSLTVGTHEQF
TRBV29-1	TRBJ2-7	SVERDRGFEQY
TRBV5-6	TRBJ1-2	ASSLGRGLYGYT
TRBV7-9	TRBJ2-1	ASSFKTSEGNEQF
TRBV10-3	TRBJ1-3	GVSRSGNTIY
TRBV28	TRBJ1-5	ASAVGSHQPQH
TRBV9	TRBJ2-3	ASSVDRGAIGPDTQY
TRBV20-1	TRBJ1-4	SARERGSEKLF
TRBV20-1	TRBJ2-1	SATKPGSSYNEQF
TRBV10-1	TRBJ2-1	ASSESRLASYNEQF
TRBV7-2	TRBJ2-7	ASSLALVGREQY
TRBV13	TRBJ2-1	ASSSPGSPVGNEQF
TRBV7-2	TRBJ2-5	ASSVGLAGGRETQY
TRBV20-1	TRBJ1-3	SADWTGTGNTIY
TRBV20-1	TRBJ2-3	SAIWSRAADTQY
TRBV7-2	TRBJ2-5	ASRKASGRGETQY
TRBV5-6	TRBJ2-1	ASSLRSSSGRNEQF
TRBV27	TRBJ1-2	ASSSGTVADGYT
TRBV7-6	TRBJ1-1	ASSRLVDTEAF
TRBV3-1	TRBJ1-6	ASSQGAVRSPLH
TRBV7-9	TRBJ2-7	ASSFKGGSSYEQY
TRBV5-1	TRBJ2-5	ASATTGLTYNEQY
TRBV5-6	TRBJ1-5	ASSLNPGQGNQPQH
TRBV24-1	TRBJ1-2	ATSDFRESYT
TRBV15	TRBJ1-5	ATSRDRAGNQPQH
TRBV6-2/TRBV6-3	TRBJ2-5	ASSYTGRKETQY
TRBV28	TRBJ1-1	ASRISAGNTEAF
TRBV5-1	TRBJ1-2	ASSVTWGDYGYT
TRBV20-1	TRBJ2-1	SATRTSGGDDEQF
TRBV5-5	TRBJ2-1	ASSPGDRIGNEQF
TRBV10-3	TRBJ2-1	AISPGGNEQF
TRBV9	TRBJ2-1	ASSVSGKNNEQF
TRBV10-3	TRBJ2-5	AVREGGFQETQY